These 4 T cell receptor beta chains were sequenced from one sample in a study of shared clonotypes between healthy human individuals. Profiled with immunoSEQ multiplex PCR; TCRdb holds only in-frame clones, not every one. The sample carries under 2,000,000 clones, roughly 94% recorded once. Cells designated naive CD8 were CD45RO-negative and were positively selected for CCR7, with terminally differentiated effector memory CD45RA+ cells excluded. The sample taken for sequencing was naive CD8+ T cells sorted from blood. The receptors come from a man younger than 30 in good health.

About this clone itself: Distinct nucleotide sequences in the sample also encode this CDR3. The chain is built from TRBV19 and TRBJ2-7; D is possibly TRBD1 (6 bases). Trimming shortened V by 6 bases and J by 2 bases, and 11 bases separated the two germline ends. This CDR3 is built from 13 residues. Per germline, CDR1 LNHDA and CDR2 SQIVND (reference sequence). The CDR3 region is CASSPQGTYEQYF. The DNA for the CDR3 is TGTGCCAGTAGCCCACAGGGAACCTACGAGCAGTACTTC.

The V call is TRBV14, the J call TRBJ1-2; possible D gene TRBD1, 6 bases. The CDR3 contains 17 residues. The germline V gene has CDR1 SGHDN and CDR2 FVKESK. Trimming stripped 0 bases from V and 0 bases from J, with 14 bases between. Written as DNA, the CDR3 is TGTGCCAGCAGCCAAGATTGGAGACAGGCCGCTAACTATGGCTACACCTTC. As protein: CASSQDWRQAANYGYTF.

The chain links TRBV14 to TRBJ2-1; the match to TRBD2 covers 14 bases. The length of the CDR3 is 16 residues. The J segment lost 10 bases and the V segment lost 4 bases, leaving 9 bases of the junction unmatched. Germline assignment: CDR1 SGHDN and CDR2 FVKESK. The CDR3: CASSPPTSGRAWEQFF. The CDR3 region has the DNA TGTGCCAGCAGCCCCCCGACTAGCGGGAGGGCCTGGGAGCAGTTCTTC.

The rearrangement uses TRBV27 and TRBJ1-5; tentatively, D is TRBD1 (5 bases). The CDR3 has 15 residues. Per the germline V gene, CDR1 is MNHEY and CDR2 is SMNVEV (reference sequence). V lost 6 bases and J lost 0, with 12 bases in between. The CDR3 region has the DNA TGTGCCAGCAGGATAACAGGCTATAGCAATCAGCCCCAGCATTTT. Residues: CASRITGYSNQPQHF.